This T cell receptor (beta chain) was identified in a study of shared clonotypes between healthy human individuals. Looking at the study overall: Three plates were used per donor for CD4 naive, three for CD4 memory, two for CD8 naive and one for CD8 memory. The study's findings and limits: Only blood was sampled; tissue repertoires likely differ. The naive CD4 repertoires of a few donors were compared, and about 5% of clonotypes were shared.

Remarks on this clone: No antigen is known for it.

From germline, CDR1 is SGHVS and CDR2 FQNEAQ. The CDR3 has 13 amino acids. The ends were cut back, 8 bases at V and 0 bases at J, with 7 bases in the middle. Researchers ran the assay at a deep level. Profiled with immunoSEQ multiplex PCR; TCRdb holds only in-frame clones, not every one. This sample has some 1.5 million clones; roughly 97% occur once, and the top ten carry approximately 1.1%. Material: naive CD4+ T cells sorted from blood. Subset described: CD45RA+ positively selected. The V and J genes are TRBV7-8 and TRBJ2-2; D remains ambiguous. The receptor was isolated from a man aged 30-40 years in good health. This CDR3 is CASPLPNTGELFF. CDR3 DNA sequence: TGTGCCAGCCCCCTCCCGAACACCGGGGAGCTGTTTTTT.